These 9 T cell receptor beta chains came from one sample sequenced in a study of tumor-infiltrating lymphocytes in primary liver carcinoma. Starting material for RNA and DNA co-extraction consisted of roughly 19-34 mg of unsorted bulk tissue. Starting from around 500 ng of total RNA, TCR beta cDNA was produced with a primer in the constant region. Generation of the TCR beta libraries relied on three nested multiplex PCR rounds using slightly modified ARM-PCR. TRBV1-TRBV30 forward primers paired with a C-beta reverse primer were used in the first two PCR rounds, which ran roughly 10 cycles each. TCRdb processed the multiplex PCR reads anew with MiXCR; each CDR3 protein has one entry. Found here are some 190,000 distinct CDR3 sequences, 70% to 90% of them singletons; the top ten hold 15% to 20%. The sequencing input was tumor tissue from primary liver carcinoma. These receptor sequences come from a man aged 35 to 55 with primary liver carcinoma and hepatitis B virus infection.

As for this clonotype: At one end, the junction sequence differs from germline, possibly due to a read error. This rearrangement joins TRBV11-2 to TRBJ2-3, with TRBD2 as a possible D gene (5 bases). CDR1 is SGHAT, CDR2 FQNNGV, per germline. The CDR3 is 13 residues long. In DNA form, the CDR3 reads TGTGCCAGCAGCTTCCGAGGGCCAGATATGCAGTATTTT. Protein sequence: CASSFRGPDMQYF.

This clonotype was seen only once. A read error may account for a junction end that differs from germline. The rearrangement uses TRBV6-1 and TRBJ2-2; possible D gene TRBD2, 5 bases. CDR3 length: 15 amino acids. Germline CDR1 MNHNS, CDR2 SASEGT. The CDR3 nucleotides are TGCGCCAGCAGTGAAGGGTCGTGGCTCGCCGGGGAGTTGTTTTTT. This encodes CASSEGSWLAGELFF.

The chain recombines TRBV11-2 with TRBJ2-6; 8 nucleotides agree with TRBD1. The germline CDR1 and CDR2 sequences are SGHAT and FQNNGV. The length of the CDR3 is 21 residues. J lost 0 bases, V lost 9 bases, and 22 bases had no gene match. The chain's CDR3 is CARSMGGDRGISPSGANVLTF. The CDR3 DNA is TGTGCCAGGAGTATGGGGGGAGACAGGGGCATTTCCCCCTCTGGGGCCAACGTCCTGACTTTC.

This clonotype was observed a handful of times. The chain carries TRBV7-3 and TRBJ1-2, with 10 bases identical to TRBD1. Germline CDR1 and CDR2: SGHTA and FQGTGA. With V trimmed by 5 bases and J by 7 bases, 4 bases remained unmatched. The length of the CDR3 is 13 residues. The CDR3: CASSPTGGSGYTF. The CDR3 coding sequence is TGTGCCAGCAGCCCGACAGGGGGCTCTGGCTACACCTTC.

This clonotype showed up just a few times. A much more abundant neighbour one base away suggests this may be a read error. This chain connects TRBV29-1 to TRBJ2-3, with 8 bases aligning to TRBD2. There are 15 residues in the CDR3. Germline CDR1 and CDR2: SQVTM and ANQGSEA. V shed 5 bases, J shed 0 bases, and the junction held 7 bases outside the gene matches. The CDR3 is CSVLGGGVSTDTQYF. The DNA of the CDR3 is TGCAGCGTTCTCGGGGGGGGGGTGAGCACAGATACGCAGTATTTT.

Regarding this clonotype: A read error is likely, as this CDR3 ends without the conserved phenylalanine or tryptophan. The chain combines TRBV6-2 or TRBV6-3 with TRBJ1-5; no firm D call. The germline CDR1 and CDR2 sequences are MNHEY and SVGEGT. V lost 2 bases and J lost 1, with 12 bases in between. CDR3 length equals 16 residues. Here the CDR3 reads CASSYRPDRSNQPQHI. CDR3 coding DNA: TGTGCCAGCAGTTACCGACCGGATAGAAGCAATCAGCCCCAGCATATT.

This clonotype was recorded only once. Germline is not matched at one junction end, which may reflect a read error. V gene TRBV6-5 combines with J gene TRBJ2-7; 13 bases are a match to TRBD2. In germline, CDR1 is MNHEY, CDR2 SVGAGI. This CDR3 region has 15 residues. In DNA, the CDR3 is TGTGCTAGCAGTTGGACTAGCGGGAGCTTCTATGAGCAGTACTTC. This encodes CASSWTSGSFYEQYF.

With regard to this clonotype: A read error may produce the germline difference seen at one junction end. V is TRBV7-9 and J is TRBJ2-5, with 10 bases matching TRBD1. The germline V gene has CDR1 SEHNR and CDR2 FQNEAQ (reference sequence). This CDR3 comprises 15 residues. CDR3 in amino acids: CAGSFWTGGKETQYF. CDR3 sequence (DNA): TGTGCCGGCAGCTTCTGGACAGGGGGAAAAGAGACCCAGTACTTC.

This rearrangement joins TRBV2 to TRBJ1-5, with D maybe TRBD1 (6 bases). V lost 10 bases to trimming and J lost 0 bases, with 13 bases between them. The CDR3 runs to 14 residues. Germline CDR1 is SNHLY and CDR2 is FYNNEI. CDR3 DNA: TGTGCCAACCGGGACATGTATAGCAATCAGCCCCAGCATTTT. The encoded protein is CANRDMYSNQPQHF.